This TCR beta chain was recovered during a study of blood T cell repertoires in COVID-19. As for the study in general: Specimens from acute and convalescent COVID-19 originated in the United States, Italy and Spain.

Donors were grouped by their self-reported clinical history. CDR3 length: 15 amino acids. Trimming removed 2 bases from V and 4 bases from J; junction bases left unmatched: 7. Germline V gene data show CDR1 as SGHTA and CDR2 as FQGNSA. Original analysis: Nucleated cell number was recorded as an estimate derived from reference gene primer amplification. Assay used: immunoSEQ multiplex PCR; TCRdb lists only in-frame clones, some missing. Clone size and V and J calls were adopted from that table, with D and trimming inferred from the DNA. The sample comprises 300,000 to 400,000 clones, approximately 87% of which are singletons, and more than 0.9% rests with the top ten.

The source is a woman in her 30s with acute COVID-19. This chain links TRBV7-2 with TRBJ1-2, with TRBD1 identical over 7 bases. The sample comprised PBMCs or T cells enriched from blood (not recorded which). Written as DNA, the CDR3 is TGTGCCAGCAGCTTAAGGACAGGTGGGCCCTATGGCTACACCTTC. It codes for CASSLRTGGPYGYTF. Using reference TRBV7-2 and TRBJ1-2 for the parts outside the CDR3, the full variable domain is GAGVSQSPSNKVTEKGKDVELRCDPISGHTALYWYRQSLGQGLEFLIYFQGNSAPDKSGLPSDRFSAERTGGSVSTLTIQRTQQEDSAVYLCASSLRTGGPYGYTFGSGTRLTVV.